Shown below are 3 T cell receptor beta chains from a single sample sequenced in a study of control samples from healthy donors and cancer patients (dated by TCRdb to the early 2020s). Libraries were constructed by the immunoSEQ multiplex PCR assay. TCRdb provides this immuneACCESS table in a form limited to in-frame rearrangements. Some clones are lacking; in checked studies, under half of them reflect an unresolved V gene, and why the rest are absent is not known. For this sample there are approximately 90,000 clones; around 85% appear just once. Under 40% of the sample is in the top ten clones. What was sequenced was PBMCs. These receptors were collected from a man in his 70s with lung cancer.

The V gene is TRBV27, the J gene TRBJ2-3; 9 bases fit TRBD2. The CDR3 covers 16 residues. The germline V gene has CDR1 MNHEY and CDR2 SMNVEV (reference sequence). V trimming: 6 bases; J trimming: 2 bases; junction bases outside the gene matches: 9. CDR3 in amino acids: CASRASGGMITDTQYF. CDR3 sequence (DNA): TGTGCCAGCAGGGCAAGCGGGGGGATGATCACAGATACGCAGTATTTT.

This clone is a singleton in its sample. This rearrangement joins TRBV9 to TRBJ2-5; 14 bases are a match to TRBD2. After removal of 3 bases from V and 5 bases from J, the junction contained 6 bases not matched to a gene. CDR1 is SGDLS, CDR2 YYNGEE, per germline. This CDR3 comprises 16 residues. DNA of the CDR3: TGTGCCAGCAGCGCCGGGACTAGCGGGGGTACGGAGACCCAGTACTTC. Amino acid sequence: CASSAGTSGGTETQYF.

J is TRBJ1-4 and V is TRBV28; no reliable D call. Germline CDR1 MDHEN, CDR2 SYDVKM. Deletions cut 1 base from V and 12 bases from J, with 9 bases between. The CDR3 has 12 residues. The CDR3 is CASSLSLEELFF. CDR3 in DNA: TGTGCCAGCAGTTTATCCCTAGAGGAACTGTTTTTT.